The 2 T cell receptor beta chains listed next were all sequenced from one sample in a study of shared clonotypes between healthy human individuals. Terminally differentiated effector memory CD45RA+ cells were left out of the naive CD8 fraction, which was CD45RO-negative and positively selected for CCR7. Assay used: immunoSEQ multiplex PCR; TCRdb lists only in-frame clones, some missing. This sample has 450,000 to 700,000 clones, with less than 97% found just once. The sample was naive CD8+ T cells sorted from blood. The receptors shown here come from a woman aged 30 to 39 in good health.

CDR3: CASSTKDPSDGTGAYEQYF. The CDR3 DNA reads TGTGCCAGCAGCACGAAAGACCCGTCTGATGGGACAGGGGCCTACGAGCAGTACTTC. The chain combines TRBV7-4 with TRBJ2-7; 10 positions match TRBD1. Germline values: CDR1 SGHVT, CDR2 SQSDAQ. This CDR3 region has 19 residues. V was pared by 5 bases and J by 2 bases, with 18 bases of the junction left unmatched.

The V and J genes are TRBV27 and TRBJ2-1, with D hard to call. Germline assignment: CDR1 MNHEY and CDR2 SMNVEV (reference sequence). Trimming left V 2 bases short and J 8 bases short, with 10 bases between. The CDR3 contains 13 residues. DNA for the CDR3: TGTGCCAGCAGTTTAGGGCGAGCCCATGAGCAGTTCTTC. This codes for CASSLGRAHEQFF.